This T cell receptor beta chain is drawn from a study of blood T cell repertoires in COVID-19. The CDR3 is made up of 14 amino acids. Germline lookup yields CDR1 SEHNR and CDR2 FQNEAQ (reference sequence). Trimming took 4 bases from V and 6 from J; bases not matched to a gene: 7. TCRdb's table, derived via immunoSEQ multiplex PCR, lists solely in-frame clones and lacks some. The sample holds about 260,000 clones; 70% to 90% are singletons and the top ten take 2% to 3%. This TCR came from a woman aged 50 to 65 with acute or convalescent COVID-19. The chain joins TRBV7-9 to TRBJ2-7, with 9 bases lining up with TRBD2. Sequencing used peripheral blood. The CDR3 DNA is TGTGCCAGCAGCTCCCCCTCTAGCGGGACCGAGCAGTACTTC. It encodes CASSSPSSGTEQYF.